The 32 T cell receptor beta chains below were found in one sample sequenced in a study of PD-L1 blockade in urothelial cancer. The method was immunoSEQ multiplex PCR; TCRdb's version includes in-frame clones alone and lacks a portion of them. Of 37,000 or so clones listed, 84% were seen once; the top ten hold more than 15%. This sample's time point: pretreatment peripheral blood. The source material was PBMCs, sampled around atezolizumab (anti-PD-L1) treatment. Every receptor here comes from a man between 60 and 75 years old with urothelial cancer.

This clone is a singleton in its sample. The V call is TRBV9, the J call TRBJ1-6, with 9 bases fitting TRBD1. Germline V CDR1 and CDR2: SGDLS, YYNGEE. This CDR3 has 17 residues. After removal of 3 bases from V and 7 bases from J, the junction contained 11 bases not matched to a gene. The CDR3 nucleotides read TGTGCCAGCAGCGCTAGCCCGGGACAGGGAGAAAATTCACCCCTCCACTTT. Protein: CASSASPGQGENSPLHF.

The chain links TRBV30 to TRBJ2-7; possible D gene TRBD2, 5 bases. This CDR3 has 14 amino acids. The V end lost 2 bases, the J end lost 1 base, and 12 bases lay between the germline ends. CDR1 is GTSNPN, CDR2 SVGIG, per germline (reference sequence). The CDR3 nucleotides are TGTGCCTGGAGTAACTACCGGGGATCCTACGAGCAGTACTTC. This gives the protein CAWSNYRGSYEQYF. Variable domain in full (rest from reference TRBV30 and TRBJ2-7): SQTIHQWPATLVQPVGSPLSLECTVEGTSNPNLYWYRQAAGRGLQLLFYSVGIGQISSEVPQNLSASRPQDRQFILSSKKLLLSDSGFYLCAWSNYRGSYEQYFGPGTRLTVT.

This chain uses TRBV29-1 with TRBJ2-1; 11 bases agree with TRBD2. The CDR3 sequence is 16 residues long. Germline CDR1 reads SQVTM; CDR2 reads ANQGSEA. The V and J ends lost 1 base and 8 bases, in that order; junction bases with no gene match: 10. The CDR3 DNA sequence: TGCAGCGTTGAAGGGGTTTTCCTAGCGGGAGGCGATGAGCAGTTCTTC. Protein product: CSVEGVFLAGGDEQFF.

V gene TRBV2 combines with J gene TRBJ1-5; D uncertain. CDR1 is SNHLY, CDR2 FYNNEI, per germline. V was trimmed by 1 base and J by 10 bases, leaving 11 bases between them. The CDR3 has 13 amino acids. The CDR3 sequence is CASSEGARSPQHF. DNA of the CDR3: TGTGCCAGCAGTGAAGGGGCCCGGTCCCCCCAGCATTTT. The full variable domain, its missing parts supplied by reference TRBV2 and TRBJ1-5, is EPEVTQTPSHQVTQMGQEVILRCVPISNHLYFYWYRQILGQKVEFLVSFYNNEISEKSEIFDDQFSVERPDGSNFTLKIRSTKLEDSAMYFCASSEGARSPQHFGDGTRLSIL.

This rearrangement joins TRBV6-5 to TRBJ2-1; D is unclear. This CDR3 spans 16 amino acids. V was pared by 0 bases and J by 0 bases, with 9 bases between. The V gene's germline CDR1 is MNHEY and CDR2 SVGAGI. CDR3 amino acids: CASSYSSIGSYNEQFF. CDR3 sequence (DNA): TGTGCCAGCAGTTACTCTAGCATCGGCTCCTACAATGAGCAGTTCTTC.

The rearrangement uses TRBV15 and TRBJ2-7; D is possibly TRBD2 (7 bases). The CDR3 runs 16 residues. Germline-derived CDR1 and CDR2 are LNHNV and YYDKDF (reference sequence). Trimming took 0 bases from V and 2 from J, leaving 14 bases between them. CDR3 DNA sequence: TGTGCCACCAGCAGAGATTGGGGGGAGGGGGCCTACGAGCAGTACTTC. Protein: CATSRDWGEGAYEQYF.

The chain carries TRBV27 and TRBJ2-1, with 8 bases that match TRBD2. The CDR3 has 15 amino acids. Unmatched junction bases numbered 10, after V lost 6 bases and J lost 6 bases. Germline V CDR1 and CDR2: MNHEY, SMNVEV (reference sequence). The CDR3 sequence is CASRAGGGPVNEQFF. In DNA, the CDR3 is TGTGCCAGCAGGGCGGGGGGAGGGCCAGTCAATGAGCAGTTCTTC.

This clone was detected a few times. V gene TRBV2 combines with J gene TRBJ1-5, with D tentatively TRBD1 (6 bases). Per the germline V gene, CDR1 is SNHLY and CDR2 is FYNNEI. There are 11 residues in the CDR3. Deletions cut 5 bases from V and 12 bases from J, with 11 bases between. The chain's CDR3 is CASSQDRFQHF. The DNA for the CDR3 is TGTGCCAGCAGTCAGGACAGATTCCAGCATTTT.

The chain links TRBV28 to TRBJ2-3, with D perhaps TRBD2 (5 bases). Per germline, CDR1 MDHEN and CDR2 SYDVKM. Trimming pared 6 bases from V and 0 bases from J, leaving 16 bases between. This CDR3 has 16 residues. The DNA of the CDR3 is TGTGCCAGCAGGAGCCCAGCGGAGCCTAGCACAGATACGCAGTATTTT. Protein sequence: CASRSPAEPSTDTQYF.

In this sample, this clone turned up once. The chain uses TRBV2 and TRBJ2-7; a weak D match, TRBD1 (6 bases). V lost 2 bases, J lost 6 bases, and 17 bases lay in between. The CDR3 is 15 amino acids. From germline, CDR1 is SNHLY and CDR2 FYNNEI. The CDR3 loop reads CASSETGQGLGEQYF. The CDR3 coding sequence is TGTGCCAGCAGTGAAACAGGGCAGGGGCTCGGCGAGCAGTACTTC.

This clone was counted a single time. The junction does not match germline at one end; this may be a read error. This rearrangement joins TRBV7-7 to TRBJ2-7, with D perhaps matching TRBD1 or TRBD2 (5 bases each). This CDR3 comprises 15 residues. Germline CDR1 and CDR2: SSHAT and FNYEAQ (reference sequence). The CDR3 DNA reads TGTGCTAGCAGCTTAGGGACGGAGGTCACGTCCGAGCAGTACTTC. The encoded protein is CASSLGTEVTSEQYF.

The chain has TRBV7-3 and TRBJ1-1, with 9 bases identical to TRBD1. Germline V gene sequence: CDR1 SGHTA, CDR2 FQGTGA. V lost 5 bases, J lost 5 bases, and 3 bases stayed unmatched. The CDR3 totals 13 residues. The DNA of the CDR3 is TGTGCCAGCAGCCGGGACAGGGAAACTGAAGCTTTCTTT. Its translation: CASSRDRETEAFF.

The V and J genes are TRBV29-1 and TRBJ1-2; D gene uncertain. This CDR3 comprises 14 residues. Trimming cost V 6 bases and J 4 bases, with 18 bases left between them. Germline CDR1 reads SQVTM; CDR2 reads ANQGSEA. Here the CDR3 DNA reads TGCAGCGTCCTCCCTCCAGGCGGAGGCTATGGCTACACCTTC. Protein: CSVLPPGGGYGYTF. Full variable domain (remainder filled in from reference TRBV29-1 and TRBJ1-2): SAVISQKPSRDICQRGTSLTIQCQVDSQVTMMFWYRQQPGQSLTLIATANQGSEATYESGFVIDKFPISRPNLTFSTLTVSNMSPEDSSIYLCSVLPPGGGYGYTFGSGTRLTVV.

V gene TRBV5-1 combines with J gene TRBJ1-1; 11 bases fit TRBD1. The CDR3 runs to 14 residues. Unmatched junction bases numbered 3, after V lost 4 bases and J lost 4 bases. Germline CDR1 reads SGHRS; CDR2 reads YFSETQ. CDR3 amino acids: CASSPGTGGTEAFF. The CDR3 DNA follows: TGCGCCAGCAGCCCCGGGACAGGGGGCACTGAAGCTTTCTTT.

This chain links TRBV6-1 with TRBJ2-7, with 7 bases lining up with TRBD2. The CDR3 consists of 12 residues. Germline CDR1 and CDR2: MNHNS and SASEGT. Unmatched junction bases numbered 1, after V lost 6 bases and J lost 2 bases. CDR3 sequence (DNA): TGTGCCAGCAGCAGCGGGGCCTACGAGCAGTACTTC. It codes for CASSSGAYEQYF.

The sample holds one count of this clone. The V gene is TRBV6-4, the J gene TRBJ2-2; 7 nucleotides align to TRBD2. Germline assignment: CDR1 MRHNA and CDR2 SNTAGT. CDR3 length: 14 residues. The V segment lost 6 bases and the J segment 5 bases; nucleotides outside the gene matches: 6. The CDR3 DNA reads TGTGCCAGCAGCCGACTAGCTGGTACCGGGGAGCTGTTTTTT. Amino acid sequence: CASSRLAGTGELFF.

This sequence joins TRBV30 and TRBJ2-7; D may be TRBD2 (6 bases). CDR1 is GTSNPN and CDR2 is SVGIG in the germline V gene (reference sequence). The CDR3 length is 13 residues. V was trimmed by 4 bases and J by 0 bases, leaving 10 bases between them. CDR3 protein: CAWTSVYSYEQYF. In DNA form, the CDR3 reads TGTGCCTGGACTAGCGTTTACTCCTACGAGCAGTACTTC.

The chain couples TRBV7-6 to TRBJ1-1, with D tentatively TRBD1 (5 bases). There are 14 residues in the CDR3. Germline-derived CDR1 and CDR2 are SGHVS and FNYEAQ. V was trimmed by 0 bases and J by 5 bases, leaving 10 bases between them. As DNA, the CDR3 is TGTGCCAGCAGCTTAGCGAGAAAGGGGACTGAAGCTTTCTTT. Translated: CASSLARKGTEAFF.

This chain connects TRBV7-9 to TRBJ2-2; no clear D gene. CDR1 and CDR2 from the germline V gene are SEHNR and FQNEAQ (reference sequence). This CDR3 has 13 residues. Trimming stripped 3 bases from V and 5 bases from J, with 7 bases between. The CDR3 reads CASSFRVTGELFF. For the CDR3, the DNA is TGTGCCAGCAGCTTCCGGGTTACCGGGGAGCTGTTTTTT.

This clone was observed once. The rearrangement uses TRBV4-3 and TRBJ2-5, with a possible D match to TRBD1 (6 bases). The germline V gene has CDR1 LGHNA and CDR2 YSLEER. V was cut by 2 bases and J by 3 bases, with 10 bases left in between. This CDR3 region has 14 residues. The CDR3: CASSQTTGKETQYF. DNA for the CDR3: TGCGCCAGCAGCCAAACAACAGGGAAAGAGACCCAGTACTTC.

The gene calls are TRBV28 and TRBJ1-5; no reliable D call. Trimming cost V 8 bases and J 0 bases, with 8 bases left between them. The CDR3 has 13 amino acids. Germline V gene lookup returns CDR1 MDHEN and CDR2 SYDVKM. CDR3 sequence: CASLPYSNQPQHF. CDR3 coding DNA: TGTGCCAGCCTCCCCTATAGCAATCAGCCCCAGCATTTT.

This clone has only a few counts. The J gene is TRBJ2-2, the V gene TRBV4-1; 7 bases map to TRBD2. Germline lookup yields CDR1 MGHRA and CDR2 YSYEKL. The CDR3 has 16 amino acids. J lost 1 base, V lost 4 bases, and 6 bases had no gene match. The CDR3 sequence is CASSPPTSLNTGELFF. CDR3 nucleotides: TGCGCCAGCAGCCCTCCGACTAGCTTGAACACCGGGGAGCTGTTTTTT.

The chain recombines TRBV12-5 with TRBJ2-1; TRBD2 matches at 7 bases. Looked up from germline, CDR1 is LGHNT and CDR2 is FRNRAP. The CDR3 loop spans 15 amino acids. The J segment lost 4 bases and the V segment lost 5 bases, leaving 8 bases of the junction unmatched. In DNA form, the CDR3 reads TGTGCTAGTGGTCAGGCTAGCGGAAATTACAATGAGCAGTTCTTC. Translated: CASGQASGNYNEQFF. Complete variable domain (other parts from reference TRBV12-5 and TRBJ2-1): DARVTQTPRHKVTEMGQEVTMRCQPILGHNTVFWYRQTMMQGLELLAYFRNRAPLDDSGMPKDRFSAEMPDATLATLKIQPSEPRDSAVYFCASGQASGNYNEQFFGPGTRLTVL.

The CDR3 nucleotides read TGTGCCAGCAGGCCAGGGGGCACGTACACCGGGGAGCTGTTTTTT. Residues: CASRPGGTYTGELFF. The chain combines TRBV28 with TRBJ2-2, with 8 bases that match TRBD1. With 6 bases clipped from V and 3 bases from J, the junction kept 6 bases outside the gene matches. CDR1 and CDR2 (germline): MDHEN, SYDVKM. There are 15 residues in the CDR3.

In its sample, this clone was seen once. The rearrangement links TRBV7-2 to TRBJ1-1, with D perhaps TRBD1 (6 bases). With 1 base removed from V and 1 base from J, the gap between germline ends came to 7 bases. Germline V gives CDR1 SGHTA, CDR2 FQGNSA. This CDR3 comprises 14 residues. The CDR3 here is CASSLEQGNTEAFF. DNA of the CDR3: TGTGCCAGCAGCTTAGAACAGGGGAACACTGAAGCTTTCTTT.

The chain uses TRBV28 and TRBJ1-3; D gene unclear. Germline CDR1 is MDHEN and CDR2 is SYDVKM. The ends were cut back, 3 bases at V and 3 bases at J, with 21 bases in the middle. There are 18 residues in the CDR3. In nucleotides, the CDR3 is TGTGCCAGCAGTTTTATGAACTTCGGGGTTAAGGATGGAAACACCATATATTTT. This sequence encodes CASSFMNFGVKDGNTIYF.

V usage is TRBV11-3 and J usage is TRBJ2-1, with TRBD2 identical over 9 bases. Germline V gives CDR1 SGHNT, CDR2 YENEEA. With 3 bases clipped from V and 0 bases from J, the junction kept 6 bases outside the gene matches. This CDR3 is built from 17 residues. CDR3 nucleotide sequence: TGTGCCAGCAGCTTGGGCGGGAGGGCCGTCTCCTACAATGAGCAGTTCTTC. Translating it yields CASSLGGRAVSYNEQFF. The variable domain in full, with the rest retrieved from reference TRBV11-3 and TRBJ2-1, is EAGVVQSPRYKIIEKKQPVAFWCNPISGHNTLYWYLQNLGQGPELLIRYENEEAVDDSQLPKDRFSAERLKGVDSTLKIQPAELGDSAVYLCASSLGGRAVSYNEQFFGPGTRLTVL.

The chain's CDR3 is CAVGTASNEQFF. CDR3 sequence (DNA): TGTGCTGTCGGGACAGCAAGCAATGAGCAGTTCTTC. The rearrangement joins TRBV9 to TRBJ2-1; 7 positions match TRBD1. This CDR3 spans 12 amino acids. CDR1 and CDR2 from the germline V gene are SGDLS and YYNGEE.

This clone has only a few counts. This rearrangement joins TRBV6-5 to TRBJ2-1; a weak D match, TRBD2 (5 bases). Germline CDR1 and CDR2: MNHEY and SVGAGI. Deletions cut 6 bases from V and 9 bases from J, with 15 bases between. CDR3 size: 13 residues. CDR3 amino acids: CASSQTVRGEQFF. CDR3 sequence (DNA): TGTGCCAGCAGCCAAACGGTTCGGGGTGAGCAGTTCTTC.

This clone was seen a few times. The chain uses TRBV9 and TRBJ2-1; 7 nucleotides line up with TRBD2. The CDR3 runs 15 residues. V was pared by 1 base and J by 5 bases, with 6 bases of the junction left unmatched. Germline V gene lookup returns CDR1 SGDLS and CDR2 YYNGEE. The CDR3 spells CASSVSGGAHNEQFF. In nucleotides, the CDR3 is TGTGCCAGCAGCGTATCGGGAGGAGCCCACAATGAGCAGTTCTTC.

This sequence joins TRBV7-8 and TRBJ2-3, with a weak D call TRBD1 (5 bases). Per germline, CDR1 SGHVS and CDR2 FQNEAQ. The CDR3 loop spans 17 amino acids. Trimming shortened V by 1 base and J by 6 bases, and 20 bases separated the two germline ends. CDR3 amino acids: CASSLDVRRPSGDTQYF. For the CDR3, the DNA is TGTGCCAGCAGCTTAGACGTCCGGCGGCCCTCAGGGGATACGCAGTATTTT. The complete variable domain, with remaining parts taken from reference TRBV7-8 and TRBJ2-3, reads GAGVSQSPRYKVAKRGQDVALRCDPISGHVSLFWYQQALGQGPEFLTYFQNEAQLDKSGLPSDRFFAERPEGSVSTLKIQRTQQEDSAVYLCASSLDVRRPSGDTQYFGPGTRLTVL.

The chain recombines TRBV7-3 with TRBJ2-3, with 9 bases identical to TRBD2. Trimming at V came to 5 bases and at J to 6 bases, leaving 9 bases not matched to a gene. The germline V gene has CDR1 SGHTA and CDR2 FQGTGA. The length of the CDR3 is 15 residues. CDR3 sequence: CASSPLAGGRDTQYF. In DNA form, the CDR3 reads TGTGCCAGCAGCCCACTGGCGGGAGGGAGGGATACGCAGTATTTT.